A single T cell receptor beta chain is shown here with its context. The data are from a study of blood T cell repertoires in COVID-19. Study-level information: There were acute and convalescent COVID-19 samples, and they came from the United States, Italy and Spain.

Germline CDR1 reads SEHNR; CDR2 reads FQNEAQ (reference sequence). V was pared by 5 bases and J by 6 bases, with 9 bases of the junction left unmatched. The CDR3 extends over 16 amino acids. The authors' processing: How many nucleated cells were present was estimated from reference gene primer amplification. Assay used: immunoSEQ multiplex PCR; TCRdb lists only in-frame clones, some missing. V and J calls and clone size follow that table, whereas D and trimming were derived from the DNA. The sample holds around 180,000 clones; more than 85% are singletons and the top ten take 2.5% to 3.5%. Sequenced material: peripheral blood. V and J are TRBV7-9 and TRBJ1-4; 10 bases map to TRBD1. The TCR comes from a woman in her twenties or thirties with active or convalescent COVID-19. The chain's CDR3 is CASSPPDRGRDEKLFF. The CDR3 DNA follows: TGTGCCAGCAGCCCCCCTGACAGGGGGCGGGATGAAAAACTGTTTTTT.